The rows below give T cell receptor beta chains drawn from one sample of a study of beta chain features in type 1 diabetes. TCRdb's table, derived via immunoSEQ multiplex PCR, lists solely in-frame clones and lacks some. The data contain 250,000 to 300,000 clones, 7% to 9% of them seen just once; the ten biggest clones take up approximately 1%. The specimen was central memory CD4+ T cells from blood. The receptors were sampled from a woman under 30 in good health. Both conserved end residues are part of each CDR3. D genes are given only for firm matches. Clone size is shown for a subset of rows, as once, few, many or a class of expanded clone.

v_gene	abundance	j_gene	d_gene	CDR3aa	CDR3nt
TRBV7-2	few	TRBJ2-1	TRBD2	CASSLVAGEYNEQFF	TGTGCCAGCAGCTTAGTTGCGGGAGAGTACAATGAGCAGTTCTTC
TRBV30	NA	TRBJ2-7	NA	CAWSVGTNNEQYF	TGTGCCTGGAGTGTAGGGACAAACAACGAGCAGTACTTC
TRBV18	NA	TRBJ1-5	TRBD1	CASSPRGATGGQPQHF	TGTGCCAGCTCACCACGGGGCGCAACAGGGGGCCAGCCCCAGCATTTT
TRBV7-3	NA	TRBJ2-1	NA	CASSPLVGPYNEQFF	TGTGCCAGCAGCCCCCTAGTGGGCCCTTACAATGAGCAGTTCTTC
TRBV4-3	NA	TRBJ2-2	NA	CASSPGWGHTGELFF	TGCGCCAGCAGCCCAGGTTGGGGGCACACCGGGGAGCTGTTTTTT
TRBV28	NA	TRBJ1-2	NA	CASTHGGARGDYGYTF	TGTGCCAGCACCCATGGGGGGGCGCGGGGGGACTATGGCTACACCTTC
TRBV7-2	NA	TRBJ1-1	NA	CASSLAGFTGTEAFF	TGTGCCAGCAGCTTAGCGGGCTTTACAGGGACTGAAGCTTTCTTT
TRBV4-2	many	TRBJ2-2	NA	CASSQGLKTGELFF	TGTGCCAGCAGCCAAGGTTTAAAAACCGGGGAGCTGTTTTTT
TRBV5-6	few	TRBJ1-2	NA	CASSPGDYGYTF	TGTGCCAGCAGCCCAGGGGACTATGGCTACACCTTC
TRBV30	few	TRBJ1-2	NA	CASSIEQGARGYTF	TGTGCCAGTAGTATCGAACAGGGTGCGCGTGGCTACACCTTC
TRBV30	few	TRBJ1-1	NA	CAWSVQVGAFF	TGTGCCTGGAGTGTACAGGTGGGAGCTTTCTTT
TRBV4-1	NA	TRBJ2-3	NA	CASSQARGTSTDTQYF	TGTGCCAGCAGCCAAGCCCGGGGGACTAGCACAGATACGCAGTATTTT
TRBV7-2	NA	TRBJ1-4	TRBD1	CASSPYPGGGEKLFF	TGTGCCAGCAGCCCCTACCCAGGGGGTGGTGAAAAACTGTTTTTT
TRBV5-1	few	TRBJ2-1	TRBD2	CASSLERWEGPDEQFF	TGCGCCAGCAGCTTAGAGAGGTGGGAGGGCCCCGATGAGCAGTTCTTC
TRBV28	few	TRBJ1-1	NA	CASSLRVVDTEAFF	TGTGCCAGCAGTTTACGGGTGGTCGACACTGAAGCTTTCTTT
TRBV7-9	many	TRBJ1-3	NA	CASSSQGLSGNTIYF	TGTGCCAGCAGCTCCCAGGGGCTTAGTGGAAACACCATATATTTT
TRBV7-2	few	TRBJ2-1	NA	CASSPFGQGSWNEQFF	TGTGCCAGCAGCCCCTTTGGGCAGGGGAGCTGGAATGAGCAGTTCTTC
TRBV19	NA	TRBJ1-2	NA	CASSRFGQGANYGYTF	TGTGCCAGTAGTCGATTCGGGCAGGGCGCTAACTATGGCTACACCTTC
TRBV23-1	NA	TRBJ2-3	NA	CASSPPSGQESTDTQYF	TGCGCCAGCAGCCCCCCGTCCGGCCAAGAGTCCACAGATACGCAGTATTTT
TRBV11-3	few	TRBJ2-1	TRBD2	CASSLEGGTPNNEQFF	TGTGCCAGCAGCTTAGAGGGGGGGACTCCGAACAATGAGCAGTTCTTC
TRBV5-1	few	TRBJ1-3	NA	CASSLLEATSGNTIYF	TGCGCCAGCAGCTTATTAGAGGCCACGTCTGGAAACACCATATATTTT
TRBV25-1	NA	TRBJ1-5	NA	CASSDRGGQPQHF	TGTGCCAGCAGTGACAGGGGTGGTCAGCCCCAGCATTTT
TRBV28	NA	TRBJ1-2	NA	CASTQLQASYGYTF	TGTGCCAGCACCCAGTTACAGGCCTCCTATGGCTACACCTTC
TRBV6-6	few	TRBJ2-2	TRBD2	CASRSGTTTGELFF	TGTGCCAGCAGATCCGGGACTACCACCGGGGAGCTGTTTTTT
TRBV11-3	NA	TRBJ2-1	TRBD1	CASSGPRDRDRSYNEQFF	TGTGCCAGCAGCGGACCAAGGGACAGGGATAGGTCCTACAATGAGCAGTTCTTC
TRBV15	NA	TRBJ1-5	NA	CATSRAQGSNQPQHF	TGTGCCACCAGCAGAGCGCAAGGGAGTAATCAGCCTCAGCATTTT
TRBV5-1	NA	TRBJ2-1	TRBD1	CASSFQGVGNEQFF	TGCGCCAGCAGCTTTCAGGGGGTGGGAAATGAGCAGTTCTTC
TRBV7-8	NA	TRBJ1-3	NA	CASSPVVSGNTIYF	TGTGCCAGCAGCCCGGTGGTCTCCGGAAACACCATATATTTT
TRBV7-6	NA	TRBJ2-3	NA	CASSLLQPSTSRGHTDTQYF	TGTGCCAGCAGCTTACTTCAGCCTTCGACTAGTAGAGGTCACACAGATACGCAGTATTTT
TRBV29-1	few	TRBJ2-2	NA	CSVSGRQSDGELFF	TGCAGCGTTTCCGGGCGACAATCGGACGGGGAGCTGTTTTTT
TRBV4-2	few	TRBJ2-3	NA	CASSPRLGGRTDTQYF	TGTGCCAGCAGCCCCCGCCTTGGAGGGCGCACAGATACGCAGTATTTT